The rows below give T cell receptor beta chains drawn from one sample of a study of long-term antiretroviral therapy in people with HIV. Assay used: immunoSEQ multiplex PCR; TCRdb lists only in-frame clones, some missing. The data show approximately 25,000 clones, with 90% to 95% seen just once and about 10% held by the top ten. The sample here was unsorted PBMCs, taken 7.6 years after starting antiretroviral therapy. The receptor set was obtained from a woman between 35 and 50 years old with HIV. Each CDR3 is given with its conserved first and last residue. The D gene is left open where the match is weak. Only part of the rows carry a size: once, few, many, or a class if the clone is expanded.

CASSYSSPGYYEQYF	TGTGCCAGCAGTTACTCGAGCCCAGGGTACTACGAGCAGTACTTC	-	TRBV6-5	TRBJ2-7	-
CASSYGTASYEQYF	TGTGCCAGCAGTTACGGGACCGCCAGCTACGAGCAGTACTTC	-	TRBV6-6	TRBJ2-7	-
CASSGGSAGTDTQYF	TGTGCCAGCAGTGGGGGGAGTGCGGGCACAGATACGCAGTATTTT	-	TRBV28	TRBJ2-3	few
CASSLGWTGPTLAKNIQYF	TGCGCCAGCAGCTTGGGATGGACAGGGCCAACTCTAGCCAAAAACATTCAGTACTTC	TRBD1	TRBV5-1	TRBJ2-4	-
CASSFKTGLSYEQYF	TGTGCCAGCAGTTTCAAGACAGGGCTCTCCTACGAGCAGTACTTC	TRBD1	TRBV6-5	TRBJ2-7	-
CASSDSRGGADEQFF	TGTGCCAGCAGTGACTCTCGCGGGGGGGCAGATGAGCAGTTCTTC	TRBD2	TRBV25-1	TRBJ2-1	-
CASGNSLRNTEAFF	TGTGCCAGTGGGAACAGTCTCCGAAACACTGAAGCTTTCTTT	-	TRBV19	TRBJ1-1	once
CASSIQGSHNEQFF	TGTGCCAGCAGTATACAGGGGTCCCACAATGAGCAGTTCTTC	TRBD1	TRBV6-1	TRBJ2-1	-
CASYGTGDNEKLFF	TGTGCCAGCTATGGGACAGGGGATAATGAAAAACTGTTTTTT	TRBD1	TRBV6-1	TRBJ1-4	-
CASGLVRTGAGYNEQFF	TGTGCTAGTGGTCTCGTTCGGACAGGGGCCGGCTACAATGAGCAGTTCTTC	TRBD1	TRBV12-5	TRBJ2-1	-